This is a list of T cell receptor beta chains from one sample in a study of breast tumors, draining lymph nodes, adjacent tissues. MiXCR, run by TCRdb on the multiplex PCR reads, gives a single entry per CDR3 protein. The sample lists more than 20,000 distinct CDR3 sequences, approximately 70% occurring once. Sequencing input: tumor-adjacent breast tissue. These TCRs come from a female donor with breast cancer. Some clones in this sample may be carry-over from other donors' samples. Each CDR3 is given with its conserved first and last residue. The D gene is left open where the match is weak. Clone sizes are given selectively: once, few, many, or a class where the clone is expanded.

-	TRBV30	TRBJ1-2	once	TGTGCCTGGTACAGGGTGTGGGAGTATGGCTACACCTTC	CAWYRVWEYGYTF
-	TRBV29-1	TRBJ2-2	-	TGCAGCGTTGAAGATCTTCGCGCGGATCGGGGTACCGGGGAGCTGTTTTTT	CSVEDLRADRGTGELFF
TRBD1	TRBV4-1	TRBJ1-6	-	TGCGCCAGCAGCCAGGGTCCGGGACAGGACTCACCCATCCACTTT	CASSQGPGQDSPIHF
-	TRBV5-5	TRBJ2-7	-	TGTGCCAGCAGCTTGGACGACAGGTCTAACGAGCAGTACTTC	CASSLDDRSNEQYF
-	TRBV20-1	TRBJ2-3	-	TGCAGTGCCCCAGGGGGCACAGATACGCAGTATTTT	CSAPGGTDTQYF
TRBD2	TRBV4-1	TRBJ2-1	-	TGCGCCAGCAGCCAAGAGTTGGGACTAGCGGGAGCGAGGTTCTTC	CASSQELGLAGARFF
TRBD2	TRBV20-1	TRBJ2-3	once	TGCAGTGCTAGAGTCCCGGGAGGGACAGATACGCAGTATTTT	CSARVPGGTDTQYF
TRBD2	TRBV20-1	TRBJ2-7	medium-sized	TGCAGTGCACCGGGACTAGGGGTCTACGAGCAGTACTTC	CSAPGLGVYEQYF
TRBD2	TRBV7-7	TRBJ2-1	many	TGTGCTAGCAGCCAAGGGACTAGCGGGATGTACAATGAGCAGTTCTTC	CASSQGTSGMYNEQFF
-	TRBV14	TRBJ1-3	few	TGTGCCAGCAGCCAAACAGGTGGAAACACCATATATTTT	CASSQTGGNTIYF
TRBD1	TRBV7-9	TRBJ2-7	-	TGTGCCAGCAGCTCAAGACAGGGGCACGAGCAGTACTTC	CASSSRQGHEQYF
TRBD2	TRBV20-1	TRBJ2-1	-	TGCAGTGCGAGCGACTTAGGACTAGCGGGAGATCTTGAGCAGTTCTTC	CSASDLGLAGDLEQFF
-	TRBV6-1	TRBJ1-3	-	TGTGCCAGCAGTGGAAGATTCAACTCTGGAAACACCATATATTTT	CASSGRFNSGNTIYF
-	TRBV6-5	TRBJ2-1	many	TGTGCCAGCAGTTATATACCCCCGCCGGCGAGCTCCTACAATGAGCAGTTCTTC	CASSYIPPPASSYNEQFF
TRBD1	TRBV5-5	TRBJ1-3	-	TGTGCCAGCAGCTTTGAATATAACAGGGGCGGAAACACCATATATTTT	CASSFEYNRGGNTIYF
TRBD2	TRBV20-1	TRBJ2-1	-	TGCAGTGCCTTAGCGGGAGTGTTTGTCAGTGAGCAGTTCTTC	CSALAGVFVSEQFF
-	TRBV14	TRBJ2-7	-	TGTGCCAGCAGCCCGAGGACCAAGAACTACGAGCAGTACTTC	CASSPRTKNYEQYF
-	TRBV30	TRBJ2-2	many	TGTGCCTTGAAGAAGCGTGAAGACACCGGGGAGCTGTTTTTT	CALKKREDTGELFF
-	TRBV6-5	TRBJ2-1	few	TGTGCCAGCAGGAAAGATTGGAATGAGCAGTTCTTC	CASRKDWNEQFF
TRBD1	TRBV7-3	TRBJ1-2	-	TGTGCCAGCAGCGCCGGCAGGGGGCGTAGTGTAAGGGGCTACACCTTC	CASSAGRGRSVRGYTF
TRBD1	TRBV9	TRBJ1-6	-	TGTGCCAGCAGCGGAGGACAGGGCCTAGAGAATTCACCCCTCCACTTT	CASSGGQGLENSPLHF
TRBD1	TRBV6-5	TRBJ1-5	many	TGTGCCAGCAGTTACTCGGGGGGACAGGGGCAGCCCCAGCATTTT	CASSYSGGQGQPQHF
-	TRBV27	TRBJ1-6	-	TGTGCCAGCAGGAAGGAGGCCTATAATTCACCCCTCCACTTT	CASRKEAYNSPLHF
TRBD2	TRBV6-4	TRBJ2-1	few	TGTGCCAGCAGTTTTCTAGCGGGTAACAATGAGCAGTTCTTC	CASSFLAGNNEQFF
-	TRBV6-1	TRBJ1-2	-	TGTGCCAGTACGCGAATGGGGCAGGACTATGGCTACACCTTC	CASTRMGQDYGYTF
TRBD1	TRBV7-7	TRBJ2-1	-	TGTGCTAGCAGTCCCGGGACAGGGGAATACAATGAGCAGTTCTTC	CASSPGTGEYNEQFF
TRBD2	TRBV9	TRBJ2-1	-	TGTGCCAGCAGCGAAGGGACTAGAAAGTTCTTC	CASSEGTRKFF
TRBD2	TRBV19	TRBJ2-3	-	TGTGCCAGTAGTATAGACCCGACTAGCGGGAGCCGCACAGATACGCAGTATTTT	CASSIDPTSGSRTDTQYF
TRBD1	TRBV20-1	TRBJ2-7	-	TGCAGTGCTAGAGATTCGAACGGGACAGGGATGTACGAGCAGTACTTC	CSARDSNGTGMYEQYF
TRBD1	TRBV7-8	TRBJ1-2	-	TGTGCCAGCAGCTCCACTCCGGGACAGGGGTGGTATGGCTACACCTTC	CASSSTPGQGWYGYTF
-	TRBV12-3/TRBV12-4	TRBJ2-5	-	TGTGCCAGCAGTTTCATGGGGGGCGGCGGGGAGACCCAGTACTTC	CASSFMGGGGETQYF
-	TRBV20-1	TRBJ2-7	-	TGCAGTGCGGTCCGCAGCCGGCCCTACGAGCAGTACTTC	CSAVRSRPYEQYF
TRBD1	TRBV30	TRBJ1-6	many	TGTGCCTGGGAGTCAGGGGGCAGAAATTCACCCCTCCACTTT	CAWESGGRNSPLHF
TRBD1	TRBV20-1	TRBJ1-2	medium-sized	TGCAGTGCTACCATGGGACAGGGTGGGTATGGCTACACCTTC	CSATMGQGGYGYTF
-	TRBV12-3/TRBV12-4	TRBJ1-6	-	TGTGCCAGCAGTTACTCGGCAAATAATTCACCCCTCCACTTT	CASSYSANNSPLHF
TRBD2	TRBV4-1	TRBJ2-7	-	TGCGCCAGCAGCAACCCGGGACTAGCATTGGGGATCTACGAGCAGTACTTC	CASSNPGLALGIYEQYF
TRBD2	TRBV6-5	TRBJ2-7	-	TGTGCCAGCAGTTACTTGACGAGCGGGAGGAATCACGAGCAGTACTTC	CASSYLTSGRNHEQYF
-	TRBV9	TRBJ2-7	-	TGTGCCAGCAGCGTAGTCCAAGATAGCTCCTACGAGCAGTACTTC	CASSVVQDSSYEQYF
-	TRBV3-1	TRBJ2-2	-	TGTGCCAGCAGCCCCCGACTCCCAGGGGGGGTGAGGGAGCTGTTTTTT	CASSPRLPGGVRELFF
TRBD1	TRBV20-1	TRBJ2-7	few	TGCAGTGGCGCGACAGGGGGGAAGGTCCGCGAGCAGTACTTC	CSGATGGKVREQYF